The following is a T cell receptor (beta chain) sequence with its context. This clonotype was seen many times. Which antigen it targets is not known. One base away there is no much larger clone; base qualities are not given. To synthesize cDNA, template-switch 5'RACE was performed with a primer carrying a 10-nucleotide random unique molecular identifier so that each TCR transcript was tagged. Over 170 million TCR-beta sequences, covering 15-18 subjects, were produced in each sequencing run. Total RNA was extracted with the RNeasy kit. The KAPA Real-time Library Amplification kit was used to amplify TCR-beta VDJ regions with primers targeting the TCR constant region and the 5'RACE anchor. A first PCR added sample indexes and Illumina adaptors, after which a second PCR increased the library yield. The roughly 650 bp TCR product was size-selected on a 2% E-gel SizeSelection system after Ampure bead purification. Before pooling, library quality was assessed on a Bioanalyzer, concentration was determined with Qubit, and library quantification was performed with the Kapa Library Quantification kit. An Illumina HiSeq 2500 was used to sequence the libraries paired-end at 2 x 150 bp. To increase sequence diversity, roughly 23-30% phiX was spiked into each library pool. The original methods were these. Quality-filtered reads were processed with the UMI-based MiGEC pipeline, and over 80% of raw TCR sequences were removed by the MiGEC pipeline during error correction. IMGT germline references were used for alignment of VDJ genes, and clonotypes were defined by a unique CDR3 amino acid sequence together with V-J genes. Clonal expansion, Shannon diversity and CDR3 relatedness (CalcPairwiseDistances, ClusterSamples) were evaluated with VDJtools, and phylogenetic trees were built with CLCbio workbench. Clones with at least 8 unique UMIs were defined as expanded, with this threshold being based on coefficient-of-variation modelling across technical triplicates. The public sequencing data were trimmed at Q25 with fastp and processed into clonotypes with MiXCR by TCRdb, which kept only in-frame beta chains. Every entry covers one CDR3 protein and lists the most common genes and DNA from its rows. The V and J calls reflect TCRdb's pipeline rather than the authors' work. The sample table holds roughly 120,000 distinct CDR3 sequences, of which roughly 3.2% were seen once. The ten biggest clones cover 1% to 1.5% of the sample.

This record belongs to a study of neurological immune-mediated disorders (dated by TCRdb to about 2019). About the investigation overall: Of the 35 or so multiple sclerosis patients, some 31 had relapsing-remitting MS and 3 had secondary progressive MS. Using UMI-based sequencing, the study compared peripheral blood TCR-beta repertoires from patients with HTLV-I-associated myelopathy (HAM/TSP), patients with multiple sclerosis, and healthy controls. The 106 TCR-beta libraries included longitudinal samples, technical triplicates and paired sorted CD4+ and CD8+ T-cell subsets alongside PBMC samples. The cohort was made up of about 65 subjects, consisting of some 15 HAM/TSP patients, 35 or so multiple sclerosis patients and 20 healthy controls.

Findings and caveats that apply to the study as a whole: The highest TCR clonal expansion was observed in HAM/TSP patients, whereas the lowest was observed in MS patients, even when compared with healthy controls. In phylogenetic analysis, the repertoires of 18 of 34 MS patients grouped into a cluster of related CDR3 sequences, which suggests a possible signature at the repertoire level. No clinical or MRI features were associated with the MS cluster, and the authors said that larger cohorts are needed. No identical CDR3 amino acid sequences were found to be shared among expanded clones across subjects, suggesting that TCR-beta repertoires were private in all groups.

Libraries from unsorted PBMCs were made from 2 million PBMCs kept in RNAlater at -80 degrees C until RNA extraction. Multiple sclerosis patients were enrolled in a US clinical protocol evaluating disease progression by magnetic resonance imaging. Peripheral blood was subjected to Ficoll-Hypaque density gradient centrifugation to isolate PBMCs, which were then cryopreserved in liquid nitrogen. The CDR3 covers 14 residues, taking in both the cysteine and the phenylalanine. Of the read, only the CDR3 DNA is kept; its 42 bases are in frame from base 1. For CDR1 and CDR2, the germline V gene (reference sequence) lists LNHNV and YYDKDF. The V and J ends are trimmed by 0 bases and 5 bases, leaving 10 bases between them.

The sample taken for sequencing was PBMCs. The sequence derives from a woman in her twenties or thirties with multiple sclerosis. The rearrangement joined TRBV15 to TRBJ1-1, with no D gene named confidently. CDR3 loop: CATSREQRRTEAFF. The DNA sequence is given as TGTGCCACCAGCAGAGAGCAGAGGAGGACTGAAGCTTTCTTT.